This TCR beta chain was observed in a study of control samples from healthy donors and cancer patients. The assay was immunoSEQ multiplex PCR, and TCRdb's table has in-frame clones only and misses some. The table has roughly 80,000 clones, about nine tenths seen once; the top ten hold 5.5%. CDR3 length equals 13 residues. The V end was cut by 6 bases, the J end by 4 bases, with 12 bases between. This clonotype was obtained from a man in his forties or fifties in good health. The sequencing sample was made of blood. V usage is TRBV12-3 or TRBV12-4 and J usage is TRBJ1-1, with D possibly being TRBD1 (6 bases). The CDR3 protein is CASSRGQLTEAFF. CDR3 DNA sequence: TGTGCCAGCAGCCGCGGACAGCTCACTGAAGCTTTCTTT.